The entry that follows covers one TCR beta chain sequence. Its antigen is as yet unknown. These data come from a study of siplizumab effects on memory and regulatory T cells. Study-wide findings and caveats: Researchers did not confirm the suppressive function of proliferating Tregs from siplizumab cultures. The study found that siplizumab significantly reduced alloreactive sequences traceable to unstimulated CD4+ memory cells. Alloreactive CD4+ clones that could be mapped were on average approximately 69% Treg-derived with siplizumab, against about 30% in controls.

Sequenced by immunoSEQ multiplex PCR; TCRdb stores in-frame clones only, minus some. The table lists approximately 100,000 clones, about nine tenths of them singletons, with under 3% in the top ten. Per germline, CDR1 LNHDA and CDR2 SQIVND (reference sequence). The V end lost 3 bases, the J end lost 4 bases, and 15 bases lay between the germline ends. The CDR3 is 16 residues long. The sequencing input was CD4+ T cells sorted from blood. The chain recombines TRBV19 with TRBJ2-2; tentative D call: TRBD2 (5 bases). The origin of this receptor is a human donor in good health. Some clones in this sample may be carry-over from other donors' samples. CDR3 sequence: CASSIPRGSGTGELFF. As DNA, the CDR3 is TGTGCCAGTAGTATTCCCCGGGGTTCGGGCACCGGGGAGCTGTTTTTT.